This T cell receptor (beta chain) was observed in a study of beta chain features in type 1 diabetes. Study details: Cells sorted and examined across all samples totaled 107,917,701.

The whole isolated RNA underwent reverse transcription, so sequencing captured expressed TCRB transcripts. The table came from immunoSEQ multiplex PCR; TCRdb's copy has only in-frame clones and leaves some out. The table records hundreds of thousands of clones, 10% to 15% of them present only once. As concerns this clone: What it recognizes is unknown.

A CD45RO/CCR7/CD25/CD127/CD95/CD27 panel sorted naive, central memory, regulatory and stem cell-like memory CD4+ cells. General observations from the study: There was a moderate but significant shortening of TCRB CDR3s in all four CD4+ subsets of Type 1 diabetes patients.

Germline CDR1 reads SGHNT; CDR2 reads YYREEE (reference sequence). CDR3 length: 15 residues. After removal of 3 bases from V and 2 bases from J, the junction contained 5 bases not matched to a gene. V usage is TRBV5-4 and J usage is TRBJ2-3; 8 bases are shared with TRBD1. This receptor was identified in a man in his late teens or twenties with type 1 diabetes. The specimen sequenced was naive CD4+ T cells from blood. The CDR3 is CASSSRQGPTDTQYF. The CDR3 nucleotides are TGTGCCAGCAGCTCGAGACAGGGGCCCACAGATACGCAGTATTTT.